This T cell receptor (beta chain) was retrieved from a study of T cell responses to AZD1222 COVID-19 vaccine. Study findings and constraints: Seropositivity was recorded at baseline in only a handful of AZD1222 recipients.

Trimming removed 1 base from V and 4 bases from J, with 3 bases in between. CDR3 length: 12 amino acids. The germline V gene has CDR1 SGHTA and CDR2 FQGNSA. About this clone itself: What it binds is not known. Other DNA sequences in this specimen translate into the identical CDR3.

The data were produced by immunoSEQ multiplex PCR, yet TCRdb's version contains in-frame clones alone and is incomplete. The sample has approximately 110,000 clones, nearly 90% seen once. The specimen was peripheral blood, collected 28 days after the second AZD1222 dose. The sequence came from an adult who received the AZD1222 COVID-19 vaccine. The chain carries TRBV7-2 and TRBJ2-3; the D is unclear. As DNA, the CDR3 is TGTGCCAGCAGCTTAGGAGCAGATACGCAGTATTTT. Amino acid sequence: CASSLGADTQYF.